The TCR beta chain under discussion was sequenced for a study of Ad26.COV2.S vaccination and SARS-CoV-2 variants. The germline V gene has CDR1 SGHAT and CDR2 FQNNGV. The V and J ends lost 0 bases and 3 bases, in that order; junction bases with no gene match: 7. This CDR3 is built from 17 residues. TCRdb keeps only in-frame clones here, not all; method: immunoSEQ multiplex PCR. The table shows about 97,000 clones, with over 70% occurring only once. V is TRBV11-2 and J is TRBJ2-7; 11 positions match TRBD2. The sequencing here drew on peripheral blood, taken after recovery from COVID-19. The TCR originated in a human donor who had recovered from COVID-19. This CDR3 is CASSLDTTGTSGYEQYF. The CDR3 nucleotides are TGTGCCAGCAGCTTAGACACAACCGGGACTAGCGGCTACGAGCAGTACTTC.